The 3 T cell receptor beta chains in this list originate from one sample, sequenced in a study of cytomegalovirus exposure and HLA in healthy donors. Primers: 60 Vbeta forward and 13 Jbeta reverse. The data were produced by immunoSEQ multiplex PCR, yet TCRdb's version contains in-frame clones alone and is incomplete. The sample contains about 120,000 clones, approximately 80% of which appear only once. Sequencing input: PBMCs. These receptors all stem from a man aged 25 to 40 in good health and CMV-seropositive.

V and J are TRBV5-1 and TRBJ1-5, with 7 bases identical to TRBD1. This CDR3 spans 15 amino acids. CDR1 and CDR2 (germline): SGHRS, YFSETQ. J was trimmed by 5 bases and V by 1 base; bases with no gene match: 6. The CDR3 DNA is TGCGCCAGCAGCTTGCAGGGGGGCCGGCATCAGCCCCAGCATTTT. It translates to CASSLQGGRHQPQHF.

This clone was seen once. The rearrangement uses TRBV6-6 and TRBJ1-4, with a tentative D call TRBD1 (6 bases). CDR3 size: 15 residues. Germline CDR1 is MNHNY and CDR2 is SVGAGI (reference sequence). V lost 6 bases and J lost 3, with 14 bases in between. The DNA of the CDR3 is TGTGCCAGCAGCCCCGGGGGGCGCGCTAATGAAAAACTGTTTTTT. It is translated as CASSPGGRANEKLFF.

This clone was seen a few times. The chain combines TRBV2 with TRBJ2-1, with a tentative D call TRBD2 (5 bases). The ends were cut back, 5 bases at V and 0 bases at J, with 17 bases in the middle. This CDR3 contains 17 residues. Germline CDR1 and CDR2: SNHLY and FYNNEI. The CDR3, as DNA: TGTGCCAGCAGTAAGAGGGTACCTCTGAGCTCCTACAATGAGCAGTTCTTC. As protein: CASSKRVPLSSYNEQFF.